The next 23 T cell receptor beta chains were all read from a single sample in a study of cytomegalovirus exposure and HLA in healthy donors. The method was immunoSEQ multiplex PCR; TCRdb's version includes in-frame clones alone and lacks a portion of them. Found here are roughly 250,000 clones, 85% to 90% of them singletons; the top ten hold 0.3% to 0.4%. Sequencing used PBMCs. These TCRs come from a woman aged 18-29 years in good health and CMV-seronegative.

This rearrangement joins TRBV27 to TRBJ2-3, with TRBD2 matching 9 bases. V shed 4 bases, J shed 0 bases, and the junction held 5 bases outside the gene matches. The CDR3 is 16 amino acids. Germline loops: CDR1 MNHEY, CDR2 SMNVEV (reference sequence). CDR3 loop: CASSWLAGMSTDTQYF. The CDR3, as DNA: TGTGCCAGCAGTTGGCTAGCGGGGATGAGCACAGATACGCAGTATTTT.

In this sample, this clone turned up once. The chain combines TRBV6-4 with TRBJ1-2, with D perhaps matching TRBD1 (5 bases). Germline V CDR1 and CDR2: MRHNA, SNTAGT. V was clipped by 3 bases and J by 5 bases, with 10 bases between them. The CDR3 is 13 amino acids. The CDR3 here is CASSDQGSYGYTF. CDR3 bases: TGTGCCAGCAGTGATCAGGGTTCTTATGGCTACACCTTC.

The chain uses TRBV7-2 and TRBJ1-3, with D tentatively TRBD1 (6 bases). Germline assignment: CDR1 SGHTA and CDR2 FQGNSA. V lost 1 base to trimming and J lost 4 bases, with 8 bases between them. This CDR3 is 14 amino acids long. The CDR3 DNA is TGTGCCAGCAGCTTAGGGGGGCGCGGAAACACCATATATTTT. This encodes CASSLGGRGNTIYF.

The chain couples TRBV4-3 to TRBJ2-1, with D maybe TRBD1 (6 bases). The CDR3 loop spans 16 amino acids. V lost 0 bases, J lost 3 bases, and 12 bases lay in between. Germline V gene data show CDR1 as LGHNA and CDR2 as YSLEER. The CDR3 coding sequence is TGCGCCAGCAGCCAAGAAGGACAGCCATTCTACAATGAGCAGTTCTTC. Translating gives CASSQEGQPFYNEQFF.

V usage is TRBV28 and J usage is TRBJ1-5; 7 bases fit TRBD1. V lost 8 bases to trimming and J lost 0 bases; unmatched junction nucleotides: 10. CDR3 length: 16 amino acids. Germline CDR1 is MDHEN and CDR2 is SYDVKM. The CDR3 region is CASDRDSSYSNQPQHF. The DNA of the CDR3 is TGTGCCAGCGACCGGGACAGCTCATATAGCAATCAGCCCCAGCATTTT.

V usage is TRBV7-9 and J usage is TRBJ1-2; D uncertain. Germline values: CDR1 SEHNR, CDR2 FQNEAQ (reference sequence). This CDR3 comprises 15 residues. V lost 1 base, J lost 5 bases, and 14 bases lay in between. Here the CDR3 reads CASSLEAGVGYGYTF. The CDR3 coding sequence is TGTGCCAGCAGCTTAGAGGCGGGTGTCGGGTATGGCTACACCTTC.

CDR3 sequence: CASSLTGGSEKLFF. Written as DNA, the CDR3 is TGCGCCAGCAGCTTGACAGGGGGAAGTGAAAAACTGTTTTTT. The V and J genes are TRBV5-1 and TRBJ1-4; 8 bases align to TRBD1. V dropped 1 base and J dropped 7; count of bases not matched to a gene: 3. This CDR3 contains 14 residues. Germline V gives CDR1 SGHRS, CDR2 YFSETQ.

The DNA of the CDR3 is TGTGCCAGTAGGGACAGGGTGATTCCCTATGGCTACACCTTC. It specifies CASRDRVIPYGYTF. The chain carries TRBV19 and TRBJ1-2, with 8 bases lining up with TRBD1. Germline V gives CDR1 LNHDA, CDR2 SQIVND (reference sequence). Trimming took 6 bases from V and 4 from J; bases not matched to a gene: 7. The CDR3 spans 14 residues.

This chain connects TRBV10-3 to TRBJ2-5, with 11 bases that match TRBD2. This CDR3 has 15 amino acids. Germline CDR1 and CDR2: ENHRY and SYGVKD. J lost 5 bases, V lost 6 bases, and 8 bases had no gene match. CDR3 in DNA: TGTGCCATCAGCGATAGACTAGCGGGGCGGGAGACCCAGTACTTC. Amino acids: CAISDRLAGRETQYF.

The CDR3 loop is CASSHPPGGRNTGELFF. As DNA, the CDR3 is TGCGCCAGCAGCCACCCTCCGGGGGGGCGTAACACCGGGGAGCTGTTTTTT. The chain is built from TRBV4-1 and TRBJ2-2; TRBD2 agrees at 8 bases. The CDR3 contains 17 residues. V shed 3 bases, J shed 2 bases, and the junction held 8 bases outside the gene matches. Germline V CDR1 and CDR2: MGHRA, YSYEKL.

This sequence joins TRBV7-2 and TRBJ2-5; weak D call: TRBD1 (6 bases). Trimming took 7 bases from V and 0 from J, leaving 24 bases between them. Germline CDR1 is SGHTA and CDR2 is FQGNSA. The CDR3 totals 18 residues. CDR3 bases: TGTGCCAGCACCAAAGACGATACAGGGCCAGGAGACCAAGAGACCCAGTACTTC. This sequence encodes CASTKDDTGPGDQETQYF. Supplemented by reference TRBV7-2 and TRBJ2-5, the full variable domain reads GAGVSQSPSNKVTEKGKDVELRCDPISGHTALYWYRQSLGQGLEFLIYFQGNSAPDKSGLPSDRFSAERTGGSVSTLTIQRTQQEDSAVYLCASTKDDTGPGDQETQYFGPGTRLLVL.

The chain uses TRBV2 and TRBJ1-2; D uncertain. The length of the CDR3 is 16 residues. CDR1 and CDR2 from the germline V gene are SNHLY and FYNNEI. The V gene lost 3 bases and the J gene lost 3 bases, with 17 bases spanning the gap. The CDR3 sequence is CASSDSFFGSDYGYTF. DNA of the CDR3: TGTGCCAGCAGTGATTCTTTCTTTGGCAGCGACTATGGCTACACCTTC.

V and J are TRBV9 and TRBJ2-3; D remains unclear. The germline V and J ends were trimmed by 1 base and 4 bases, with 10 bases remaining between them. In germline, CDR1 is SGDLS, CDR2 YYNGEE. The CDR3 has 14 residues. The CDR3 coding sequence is TGTGCCAGCAGCGTAAATAGACGGGCAGATACGCAGTATTTT. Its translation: CASSVNRRADTQYF. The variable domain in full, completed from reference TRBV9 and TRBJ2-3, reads DSGVTQTPKHLITATGQRVTLRCSPRSGDLSVYWYQQSLDQGLQFLIQYYNGEERAKGNILERFSAQQFPDLHSELNLSSLELGDSALYFCASSVNRRADTQYFGPGTRLTVL.

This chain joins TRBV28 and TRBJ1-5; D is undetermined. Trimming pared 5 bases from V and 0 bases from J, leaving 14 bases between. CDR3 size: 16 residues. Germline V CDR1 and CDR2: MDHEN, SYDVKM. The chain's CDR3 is CASSPQNLYSNQPQHF. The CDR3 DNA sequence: TGTGCCAGCAGTCCCCAGAATCTGTATAGCAATCAGCCCCAGCATTTT. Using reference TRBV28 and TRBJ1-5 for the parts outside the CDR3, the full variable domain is DVKVTQSSRYLVKRTGEKVFLECVQDMDHENMFWYRQDPGLGLRLIYFSYDVKMKEKGDIPEGYSVSREKKERFSLILESASTNQTSMYLCASSPQNLYSNQPQHFGDGTRLSIL.

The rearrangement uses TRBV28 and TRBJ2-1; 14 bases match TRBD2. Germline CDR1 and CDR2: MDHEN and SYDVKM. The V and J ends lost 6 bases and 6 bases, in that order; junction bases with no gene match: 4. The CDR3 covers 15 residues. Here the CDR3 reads CASRTSGGAGNEQFF. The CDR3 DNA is TGTGCCAGCAGGACTAGCGGGGGGGCGGGCAATGAGCAGTTCTTC. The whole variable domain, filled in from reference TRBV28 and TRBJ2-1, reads DVKVTQSSRYLVKRTGEKVFLECVQDMDHENMFWYRQDPGLGLRLIYFSYDVKMKEKGDIPEGYSVSREKKERFSLILESASTNQTSMYLCASRTSGGAGNEQFFGPGTRLTVL.

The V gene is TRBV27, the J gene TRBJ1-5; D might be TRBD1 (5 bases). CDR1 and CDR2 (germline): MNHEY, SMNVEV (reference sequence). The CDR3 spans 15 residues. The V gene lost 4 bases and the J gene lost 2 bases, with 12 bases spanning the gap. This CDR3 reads CASSSGGFGNQPQHF. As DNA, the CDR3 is TGTGCCAGCAGTTCGGGGGGGTTTGGCAATCAGCCCCAGCATTTT.

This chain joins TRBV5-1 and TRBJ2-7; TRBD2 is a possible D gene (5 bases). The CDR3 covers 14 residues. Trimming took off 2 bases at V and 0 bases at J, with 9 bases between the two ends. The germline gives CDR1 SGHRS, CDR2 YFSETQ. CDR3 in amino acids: CASSLRGNSYEQYF. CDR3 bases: TGCGCCAGCAGCTTACGAGGGAACTCCTACGAGCAGTACTTC.

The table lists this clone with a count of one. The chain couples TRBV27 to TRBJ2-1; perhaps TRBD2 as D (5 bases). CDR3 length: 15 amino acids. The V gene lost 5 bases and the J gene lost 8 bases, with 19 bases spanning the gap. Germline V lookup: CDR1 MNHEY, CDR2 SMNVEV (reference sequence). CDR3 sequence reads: CASSKIGLQNDEQFF. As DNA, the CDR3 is TGTGCCAGCAGTAAGATAGGACTCCAAAACGATGAGCAGTTCTTC.

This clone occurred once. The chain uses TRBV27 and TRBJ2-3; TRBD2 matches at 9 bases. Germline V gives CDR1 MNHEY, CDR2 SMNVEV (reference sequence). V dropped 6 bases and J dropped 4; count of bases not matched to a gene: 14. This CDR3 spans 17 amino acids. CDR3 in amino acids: CASRSYLGGGASDTQYF. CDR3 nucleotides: TGTGCCAGCAGAAGTTATCTGGGCGGGGGGGCCTCAGATACGCAGTATTTT.

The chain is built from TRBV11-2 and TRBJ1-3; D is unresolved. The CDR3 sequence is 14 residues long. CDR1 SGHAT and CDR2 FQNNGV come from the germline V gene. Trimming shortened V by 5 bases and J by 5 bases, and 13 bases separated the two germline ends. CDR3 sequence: CASSPQEFRNTIYF. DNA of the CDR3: TGTGCCAGCAGCCCGCAGGAATTCCGAAACACCATATATTTT.

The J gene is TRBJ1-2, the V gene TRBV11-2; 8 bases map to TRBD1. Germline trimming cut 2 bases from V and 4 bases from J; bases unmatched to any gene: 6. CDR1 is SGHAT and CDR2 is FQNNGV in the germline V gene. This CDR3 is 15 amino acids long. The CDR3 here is CASSLYRDRIYGYTF. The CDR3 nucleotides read TGTGCCAGCAGCTTATACCGGGACAGGATCTATGGCTACACCTTC. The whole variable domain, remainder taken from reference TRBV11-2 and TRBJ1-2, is EAGVAQSPRYKIIEKRQSVAFWCNPISGHATLYWYQQILGQGPKLLIQFQNNGVVDDSQLPKDRFSAERLKGVDSTLKIQPAKLEDSAVYLCASSLYRDRIYGYTFGSGTRLTVV.

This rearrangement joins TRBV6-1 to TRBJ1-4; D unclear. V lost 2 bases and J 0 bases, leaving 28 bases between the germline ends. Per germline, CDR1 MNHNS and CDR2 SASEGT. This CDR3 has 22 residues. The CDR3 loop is CASSERSILRPSYSATNEKLFF. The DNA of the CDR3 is TGTGCCAGCAGTGAAAGGAGCATCCTCCGCCCATCCTACTCAGCAACTAATGAAAAACTGTTTTTT.

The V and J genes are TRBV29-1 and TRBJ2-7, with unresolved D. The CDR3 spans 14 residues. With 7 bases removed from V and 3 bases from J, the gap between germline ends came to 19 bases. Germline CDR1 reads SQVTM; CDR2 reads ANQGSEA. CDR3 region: CSAPGSVRDYEQYV. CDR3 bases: TGCAGCGCCCCGGGCAGTGTGCGAGACTACGAGCAGTACGTC.